A single sample gave rise to the 25 T cell receptor beta chains below, sequenced in a study of beta chain features in type 1 diabetes (dated by TCRdb to the late 2010s). The research as a whole found: A moderate but significant shortening of TCRB CDR3 length was observed in type 1 diabetes patients in all four CD4+ subsets.

Receptor libraries were prepared by the immunoSEQ multiplex PCR assay. All of the isolated RNA was reverse transcribed with the High Capacity cDNA Reverse Transcription Kit, so expressed TCRB transcripts were sequenced. The table comes from immuneACCESS by way of TCRdb, which keeps in-frame sequences with V and J called. Part of the clones is missing from these tables; in studies checked, under half for an unresolved V gene and the rest for unknown reasons. The sample table records some 370,000 clones; 8.5% to 10% of these occur just once. The ten biggest clones cover about 0.64% of the sample. These receptors lack a known antigen. The sequencing sample was made of central memory CD4+ T cells from blood. The receptors here all came from a man aged 30-40 years with type 1 diabetes.

This clone appeared a few times. The CDR3 DNA reads TGCAGCGTTTCCGGGAGGGCTAAAGGTGTAGAGACCCAGTACTTC. Protein product: CSVSGRAKGVETQYF. The chain joins TRBV29-1 to TRBJ2-5; 8 bases match TRBD2. After removal of 5 bases from V and 4 bases from J, the junction contained 12 bases not matched to a gene. Per germline, CDR1 SQVTM and CDR2 ANQGSEA. CDR3 length: 15 amino acids.

This clone occurred many times. The rearrangement links TRBV7-3 to TRBJ1-1; D uncertain. The germline gives CDR1 SGHTA, CDR2 FQGTGA. The CDR3 is made up of 13 amino acids. V dropped 5 bases and J dropped 1 base, with 8 bases sitting between them. CDR3 loop: CASSARENTEAFF. Written as DNA, the CDR3 is TGTGCCAGCAGCGCAAGAGAGAACACTGAAGCTTTCTTT.

This clone was counted between two and nine times. One end of the junction varies from germline; a read error may be responsible. Distinct nucleotide sequences in the sample also encode this CDR3. The V gene is TRBV4-1, the J gene TRBJ2-4; D is possibly TRBD2 (5 bases). The CDR3 is 15 residues long. Germline V lookup: CDR1 MGHRA, CDR2 YSYEKL. The chain's CDR3 is CASSQDAGVASIQYF. CDR3 sequence (DNA): TGTGCCAGCAGCCAAGATGCTGGAGTAGCGAGCATTCAGTACTTC.

This clone was counted a few times. The chain combines TRBV7-9 with TRBJ2-1, with 10 positions matching TRBD1. The CDR3 runs 16 residues. V was clipped by 3 bases and J by 8 bases; unmatched bases: 10. The germline V gene has CDR1 SEHNR and CDR2 FQNEAQ (reference sequence). CDR3 amino acids: CASSFTPGQGIHEQFF. The CDR3 DNA sequence: TGTGCCAGCAGCTTCACCCCGGGACAGGGGATCCATGAGCAGTTCTTC.

This clone was recorded a few times. The chain carries TRBV11-3 and TRBJ1-2; D ambiguous. Trimming took off 5 bases at V and 4 bases at J, with 17 bases between the two ends. CDR3 length: 15 amino acids. Germline CDR1 and CDR2: SGHNT and YENEEA. The CDR3 reads CASSPQQHRSYGYTF. The CDR3 DNA is TGTGCCAGCAGCCCTCAACAACATCGGAGCTATGGCTACACCTTC. The full variable domain, its missing parts supplied by reference TRBV11-3 and TRBJ1-2, is EAGVVQSPRYKIIEKKQPVAFWCNPISGHNTLYWYLQNLGQGPELLIRYENEEAVDDSQLPKDRFSAERLKGVDSTLKIQPAELGDSAVYLCASSPQQHRSYGYTFGSGTRLTVV.

This chain connects TRBV9 to TRBJ1-1, with 7 bases matching TRBD1. The CDR3 sequence is 16 residues long. Per the germline V gene, CDR1 is SGDLS and CDR2 is YYNGEE. J was trimmed by 5 bases and V by 1 base; bases with no gene match: 11. CDR3 in amino acids: CASSVSPEGARTEAFF. In DNA, the CDR3 is TGTGCCAGCAGCGTATCCCCGGAGGGGGCGAGAACTGAAGCTTTCTTT.

This clone was seen a few times. The genes are TRBV27 and TRBJ1-4, with a tentative D call TRBD1 (6 bases). CDR1 is MNHEY and CDR2 is SMNVEV in the germline V gene (reference sequence). V lost 1 base and J lost 8, with 14 bases in between. The CDR3 length is 15 residues. The CDR3 DNA follows: TGTGCCAGCAGTTTATGGGGCCAGGGGCGAGAAAAACTGTTTTTT. Protein product: CASSLWGQGREKLFF.

Of note for this clone: A clone one base away is much larger, so this may be a read error. The rearrangement links TRBV5-6 to TRBJ1-2, with D possibly TRBD1 on 6 matching bases. Germline CDR1 is SGHDT and CDR2 is YYEEEE. This CDR3 is built from 16 residues. V lost 4 bases and J 8 bases, leaving 24 bases between the germline ends. CDR3 sequence reads: CASSLTGGRSLKGYTF. The CDR3 DNA follows: TGTGCCAGCAGCCTAACGGGGGGCAGATCTTTGAAGGGCTACACCTTC.

This clone was recorded many times. The V gene is TRBV19, the J gene TRBJ2-1; the D is unclear. The germline V and J ends were trimmed by 3 bases and 10 bases, with 16 bases remaining between them. CDR3 size: 14 residues. Germline V gene data show CDR1 as LNHDA and CDR2 as SQIVND (reference sequence). CDR3 sequence reads: CASSIRPPLGEQFF. The CDR3 region has the DNA TGTGCCAGTAGTATCCGGCCCCCCCTGGGGGAGCAGTTCTTC.

The chain has TRBV7-2 and TRBJ2-2; weak D call: TRBD2 (6 bases). Looked up from germline, CDR1 is SGHTA and CDR2 is FQGNSA. V was shortened by 3 bases and J by 5 bases, with 16 bases between the two germline ends. CDR3 length: 16 amino acids. CDR3 residues: CASSFQSGVETGELFF. The CDR3 DNA is TGTGCCAGCAGCTTTCAGTCGGGAGTGGAAACCGGGGAGCTGTTTTTT.

The chain combines TRBV6-1 with TRBJ2-7, with D possibly TRBD1 on 5 matching bases. In germline, CDR1 is MNHNS, CDR2 SASEGT. Trimming took off 7 bases at V and 4 bases at J, with 14 bases between the two ends. This CDR3 has 13 residues. The CDR3 DNA follows: TGTGCCAGCACCGAGAGACCAGGGTACGAGCAGTACTTC. This encodes CASTERPGYEQYF.

This clone was counted only a few times. V is TRBV19 and J is TRBJ1-2; 7 nucleotides agree with TRBD1. V gave up 5 bases and J gave up 2 bases; unmatched junction bases: 5. From germline, CDR1 is LNHDA and CDR2 SQIVND (reference sequence). CDR3 length: 14 residues. CDR3 DNA sequence: TGTGCCAGTAGTGGGGACAGTAACAACTATGGCTACACCTTC. Its translation: CASSGDSNNYGYTF.

This clone has ten or more counts. V usage is TRBV2 and J usage is TRBJ2-5; maybe TRBD2 (6 bases). V was cut by 7 bases and J by 4 bases, with 7 bases left in between. The CDR3 is 11 residues long. Germline V gene data show CDR1 as SNHLY and CDR2 as FYNNEI. This CDR3 reads CASKEGETQYF. The CDR3 nucleotides read TGTGCCAGCAAGGAGGGAGAGACCCAGTACTTC.

This chain joins TRBV27 and TRBJ2-1; tentative D call: TRBD1 (6 bases). The V and J ends lost 3 bases and 1 base respectively, with 10 bases between them. The length of the CDR3 is 15 residues. Germline CDR1 reads MNHEY; CDR2 reads SMNVEV (reference sequence). CDR3 sequence reads: CASSFTGQSYNEQFF. The DNA of the CDR3 is TGTGCCAGCAGTTTCACGGGACAATCCTACAATGAGCAGTTCTTC.

This clone appeared a few times. The gene calls are TRBV6-6 and TRBJ2-7; 11 bases match TRBD2. The ends lost 4 bases at V and 3 bases at J; junction bases unmatched: 5. CDR3 length: 15 residues. Germline assignment: CDR1 MNHNY and CDR2 SVGAGI (reference sequence). DNA for the CDR3: TGTGCCAGCAGTTTTTCCGGGACTAGCGGCTACGAGCAGTACTTC. This sequence encodes CASSFSGTSGYEQYF.

Only a few counts were recorded for this clone. V is TRBV6-6 and J is TRBJ2-7, with D unresolved. Germline CDR1 is MNHNY and CDR2 is SVGAGI (reference sequence). V lost 11 bases, J lost 1 base, and 15 bases lay in between. This CDR3 region has 13 residues. The DNA for the CDR3 is TGTGCCGGATCCACTGACGGTTCCTACGAGCAGTACTTC. As protein: CAGSTDGSYEQYF.

In this sample, this clone turned up a few times. The chain employs TRBV5-4 and TRBJ2-1; 7 nucleotides match TRBD1. Germline CDR1 SGHNT, CDR2 YYREEE (reference sequence). The V gene end was trimmed by 3 bases and the J gene end by 5 bases; junction bases not matched to a gene: 11. This CDR3 spans 16 amino acids. CDR3 sequence reads: CASSWGQPWGNNEQFF. CDR3 nucleotide sequence: TGTGCCAGCAGCTGGGGACAGCCTTGGGGTAACAATGAGCAGTTCTTC.

A note on this clone: A far more abundant clone sits one base away, making this likely a read error. The DNA for the CDR3 is TGCGCCAGCAGTCAATTCGTAGGGAGGGGGGACGAGCAGTACTTC. This gives the protein CASSQFVGRGDEQYF. J is TRBJ2-7 and V is TRBV23-1, with D perhaps TRBD2 (7 bases). TRBV23-1 belongs to the ORF category, with a function that is uncertain. This CDR3 has 15 residues. V lost 1 base, J lost 5 bases, and 15 bases lay in between.

The J gene is TRBJ2-2, the V gene TRBV6-5; D tentatively fits TRBD1 or TRBD2 (5 bases each). The CDR3 runs to 15 residues. Germline CDR1 is MNHEY and CDR2 is SVGAGI. V gave up 4 bases and J gave up 1 base, with 10 bases separating them. CDR3 residues: CASSSGTKNTGELFF. CDR3 bases: TGTGCCAGCAGTTCCGGGACGAAGAACACCGGGGAGCTGTTTTTT.

This clone was seen more than once but under ten times. The chain links TRBV5-1 to TRBJ1-1; 7 bases agree with TRBD1. The junction had 2 bases not matched to a gene; V was cut back by 0 bases and J by 3 bases. There are 14 residues in the CDR3. CDR1 and CDR2 (germline): SGHRS, YFSETQ. The CDR3 nucleotides are TGCGCCAGCAGCTTGGAGGGGGCGTACACTGAAGCTTTCTTT. It encodes CASSLEGAYTEAFF.

Details on this clone: This same CDR3 is encoded by further DNA sequences in the sample. The V gene is TRBV6-1, the J gene TRBJ2-7; weak D call: TRBD2 (6 bases). Trimming removed 4 bases at V and 0 bases at J, with 13 bases between. The germline V gene has CDR1 MNHNS and CDR2 SASEGT. This CDR3 spans 15 amino acids. The CDR3, as DNA: TGTGCCAGCAGTGCGGGGACTGGGAGCTCCTACGAGCAGTACTTC. The encoded protein is CASSAGTGSSYEQYF.

DNA of the CDR3: TGTGCCACCAGCAGAGATCGTCGGACAGGGAGCCCTACTCGTTATGGCTACACCTTC. Translating gives CATSRDRRTGSPTRYGYTF. The gene calls are TRBV15 and TRBJ1-2, with 8 bases lining up with TRBD1. This CDR3 comprises 19 residues. Germline V gene lookup returns CDR1 LNHNV and CDR2 YYDKDF (reference sequence). The junction had 17 bases not matched to a gene; V was cut back by 0 bases and J by 5 bases.

The rearrangement links TRBV7-9 to TRBJ2-7; D remains unclear. The V and J ends lost 6 bases and 0 bases respectively, with 9 bases between them. Germline values: CDR1 SEHNR, CDR2 FQNEAQ (reference sequence). This CDR3 spans 13 amino acids. CDR3: CASRSSSSYEQYF. CDR3 bases: TGTGCCAGCAGATCTTCGAGCTCCTACGAGCAGTACTTC.

V usage is TRBV29-1 and J usage is TRBJ2-2; D uncertain. Germline CDR1 is SQVTM and CDR2 is ANQGSEA. The CDR3 is 12 residues long. Trimming took off 2 bases at V and 7 bases at J, with 8 bases between the two ends. The CDR3 nucleotides read TGCAGCGTTGAAAAGGTCAACGGGGAGCTGTTTTTT. Translated: CSVEKVNGELFF.

This chain connects TRBV6-5 to TRBJ1-5; possibly TRBD1 for D (5 bases). V lost 8 bases and J lost 3, with 11 bases in between. This CDR3 region has 13 residues. CDR1 MNHEY and CDR2 SVGAGI come from the germline V gene. This chain's CDR3 is CASSGQLNQPQHF. CDR3 sequence (DNA): TGTGCCAGCTCGGGGCAGCTCAATCAGCCCCAGCATTTT.